The next 27 T cell receptor beta chains were all read from a single sample in a study of T cell responses to AZD1222 COVID-19 vaccine. Repertoires were generated with immunoSEQ multiplex PCR, while TCRdb's copy carries only in-frame clones and drops some. The sample lists roughly 120,000 clones; roughly 92% were seen once. The sequencing used peripheral blood, collected 28 days after the second AZD1222 dose. Source of these receptors: an adult who received the AZD1222 COVID-19 vaccine.

V gene TRBV27 combines with J gene TRBJ1-5, with TRBD1 as a possible D gene (5 bases). There are 16 residues in the CDR3. Germline loops: CDR1 MNHEY, CDR2 SMNVEV (reference sequence). Trimming shortened V by 4 bases and J by 1 base, and 14 bases separated the two germline ends. Here the CDR3 DNA reads TGTGCCAGCAGTTCCCTTGGGGGTGAAAGCAATCAGCCCCAGCATTTT. Translating it yields CASSSLGGESNQPQHF.

The chain couples TRBV3-1 (or the pseudogene TRBV3-2) to TRBJ2-7; 11 bases agree with TRBD2. The CDR3 has 14 amino acids. Losses at the gene ends were 7 bases for V and 3 bases for J; bases not matched to a gene: 5. Germline assignment: CDR1 LGHDT and CDR2 YNNKEL (reference sequence). CDR3 nucleotides: TGTGCCAGCACCCACGGGACTAGCGGCTACGAGCAGTACTTC. Translated: CASTHGTSGYEQYF.

The V call is TRBV5-1, the J call TRBJ2-7, with 10 positions matching TRBD1. The CDR3 sequence is 15 residues long. V lost 1 base to trimming and J lost 3 bases; unmatched junction nucleotides: 4. CDR1 SGHRS and CDR2 YFSETQ come from the germline V gene. CDR3 coding DNA: TGCGCCAGCAGCTTGCGGGGACAGGGGCTCTACGAGCAGTACTTC. Amino acids: CASSLRGQGLYEQYF.

In DNA form, the CDR3 reads TGTGCCAGCAGCTCGCAAAGCGGGAGCTACGAGCAGTACTTC. This codes for CASSSQSGSYEQYF. The chain combines TRBV7-2 with TRBJ2-7; TRBD2 agrees at 8 bases. Losses at the gene ends were 4 bases for V and 3 bases for J; bases not matched to a gene: 5. Per germline, CDR1 SGHTA and CDR2 FQGNSA. The CDR3 runs 14 residues. Based on the CDR3 plus reference TRBV7-2 and TRBJ2-7, the full variable domain is GAGVSQSPSNKVTEKGKDVELRCDPISGHTALYWYRQSLGQGLEFLIYFQGNSAPDKSGLPSDRFSAERTGGSVSTLTIQRTQQEDSAVYLCASSSQSGSYEQYFGPGTRLTVT.

V gene TRBV28 combines with J gene TRBJ2-7; D may be TRBD1 (5 bases). The CDR3 contains 12 residues. V was clipped by 7 bases and J by 2 bases, with 9 bases between them. Germline values: CDR1 MDHEN, CDR2 SYDVKM. The CDR3 region has the DNA TGTGCCAGCACGGACATAACCTACGAGCAGTACTTC. Residues: CASTDITYEQYF. Full variable domain (remainder filled in from reference TRBV28 and TRBJ2-7): DVKVTQSSRYLVKRTGEKVFLECVQDMDHENMFWYRQDPGLGLRLIYFSYDVKMKEKGDIPEGYSVSREKKERFSLILESASTNQTSMYLCASTDITYEQYFGPGTRLTVT.

The V call is TRBV7-9, the J call TRBJ1-4, with D perhaps matching TRBD1 (5 bases). Trimming shortened V by 1 base and J by 11 bases, and 8 bases separated the two germline ends. Per the germline V gene, CDR1 is SEHNR and CDR2 is FQNEAQ (reference sequence). The length of the CDR3 is 12 residues. CDR3 sequence reads: CASSLEEGKLFF. The CDR3, as DNA: TGTGCCAGCAGCTTAGAGGAGGGGAAACTGTTTTTT.

This rearrangement joins TRBV6-7 to TRBJ1-6, with a weak D call TRBD1 (6 bases). TRBV6-7 is assigned to the ORF class and has an uncertain function. Trimming left V 7 bases short and J 0 bases short, with 13 bases between. The CDR3 has 16 residues. This chain's CDR3 is CASKTGENSYNSPLHF. CDR3 coding DNA: TGTGCCAGCAAGACAGGCGAGAACTCCTATAATTCACCCCTCCACTTT.

CDR3 DNA: TGCGCCAGCAGCTTGGCCGGGGACAGATTGGAAACCCAGTACTTC. This codes for CASSLAGDRLETQYF. The chain links TRBV5-1 to TRBJ2-5; 7 bases line up with TRBD1. CDR1 and CDR2 (germline): SGHRS, YFSETQ. The CDR3 loop spans 15 amino acids. The ends lost 0 bases at V and 8 bases at J; junction bases unmatched: 10.

The gene calls are TRBV6-5 and TRBJ2-5; D might be TRBD1 or TRBD2, each matching 6 bases. The CDR3 sequence is 14 residues long. CDR1 and CDR2 from the germline V gene are MNHEY and SVGAGI. Trimming pared 7 bases from V and 4 bases from J, leaving 16 bases between. The CDR3 sequence is CASTRRGGAETQYF. In DNA, the CDR3 is TGTGCCAGCACCCGCAGGGGAGGAGCAGAGACCCAGTACTTC.

The rearrangement uses TRBV28 and TRBJ2-7, with D possibly matching TRBD2 (7 bases). The V and J ends lost 3 bases and 2 bases respectively, with 11 bases between them. The CDR3 consists of 14 residues. Per the germline V gene, CDR1 is MDHEN and CDR2 is SYDVKM. The CDR3 loop is CASSLGGAPYEQYF. The CDR3 DNA reads as TGTGCCAGCAGTTTGGGGGGGGCCCCCTACGAGCAGTACTTC.

V usage is TRBV27 and J usage is TRBJ2-7; D is uncertain. Germline CDR1 reads MNHEY; CDR2 reads SMNVEV (reference sequence). This CDR3 spans 14 amino acids. V gave up 4 bases and J gave up 1 base, with 11 bases separating them. The CDR3 DNA reads TGTGCCAGCAGTTCCGGTGATCCGTCCTACGAGCAGTACTTC. Its translation is CASSSGDPSYEQYF.

V is TRBV3-1 (or the pseudogene TRBV3-2) and J is TRBJ2-3, with 7 bases identical to TRBD2. Germline values: CDR1 LGHDT, CDR2 YNNKEL (reference sequence). V lost 4 bases and J lost 2; bases outside the gene matches: 3. The CDR3 runs to 14 residues. The CDR3 DNA reads TGTGCCAGCAGCCCCGGGGACTACACAGATACGCAGTATTTT. This sequence encodes CASSPGDYTDTQYF.

The chain couples TRBV3-1 (or the pseudogene TRBV3-2) to TRBJ1-4; D is uncertain. Trimming took 4 bases from V and 4 from J, leaving 10 bases between them. The CDR3 has 14 amino acids. Germline loops: CDR1 LGHDT, CDR2 YNNKEL (reference sequence). The CDR3 region is CASSLRTGNEKLFF. The CDR3 DNA follows: TGTGCCAGCAGCCTCCGAACGGGTAATGAAAAACTGTTTTTT.

This clone was seen a single time. The chain uses TRBV28 and TRBJ1-1; D not certain. The germline V and J ends were trimmed by 5 bases and 5 bases, with 9 bases remaining between them. In germline, CDR1 is MDHEN, CDR2 SYDVKM. The CDR3 sequence is 12 residues long. The CDR3, as DNA: TGTGCCAGCAGTCGAAGTTGGACTGAAGCTTTCTTT. This codes for CASSRSWTEAFF.

This chain joins TRBV28 and TRBJ1-5, with 9 bases identical to TRBD1. The CDR3 spans 14 residues. From germline, CDR1 is MDHEN and CDR2 SYDVKM. With V trimmed by 6 bases and J by 7 bases, 7 bases remained unmatched. CDR3 sequence (DNA): TGTGCCAGCAGCCGGGACAGGGAATCCCAGCCCCAGCATTTT. Amino acid sequence: CASSRDRESQPQHF.

This chain links TRBV27 with TRBJ1-6; D gene unclear. CDR3 size: 15 residues. Germline loops: CDR1 MNHEY, CDR2 SMNVEV (reference sequence). Trimming took 5 bases from V and 9 from J, leaving 17 bases between them. The CDR3 loop is CASSSTPRIGSPLHF. The CDR3 DNA is TGTGCCAGCAGTAGCACACCGAGGATTGGTTCACCCCTCCACTTT.

This clone was detected a few times. The J gene is TRBJ2-5, the V gene TRBV7-8; 7 bases align to TRBD1. This CDR3 contains 14 residues. V was clipped by 5 bases and J by 2 bases; unmatched bases: 5. Per germline, CDR1 SGHVS and CDR2 FQNEAQ. The CDR3 here is CASSDDRVQETQYF. In DNA, the CDR3 is TGTGCCAGCAGCGACGACAGGGTACAAGAGACCCAGTACTTC.

This chain uses TRBV2 with TRBJ2-3; D is possibly TRBD1 or TRBD2 (6 bases each). The germline V and J ends were trimmed by 2 bases and 4 bases, with 16 bases remaining between them. Germline CDR1 is SNHLY and CDR2 is FYNNEI. The CDR3 loop spans 16 amino acids. In DNA form, the CDR3 reads TGTGCCAGCAGTGAAAGGGGGGCAGGGAACGCAGATACGCAGTATTTT. The encoded protein is CASSERGAGNADTQYF.

The rearrangement uses TRBV11-3 and TRBJ2-2, with D possibly being TRBD2 (6 bases). Germline CDR1 reads SGHNT; CDR2 reads YENEEA. With 5 bases removed from V and 5 bases from J, the gap between germline ends came to 18 bases. This CDR3 has 16 amino acids. CDR3 coding DNA: TGTGCCAGCAGCGTAGCTTGGGGAGGAGGGACCGGGGAGCTGTTTTTT. Translation: CASSVAWGGGTGELFF.

The chain employs TRBV7-2 and TRBJ2-3; the D is unclear. There are 15 residues in the CDR3. Germline values: CDR1 SGHTA, CDR2 FQGNSA. Trimming removed 1 base from V and 6 bases from J, with 14 bases in between. DNA for the CDR3: TGTGCCAGCAGCTTAGAGTCTGGCGCAAGGGATACGCAGTATTTT. It translates to CASSLESGARDTQYF.

V is TRBV2 and J is TRBJ1-4; 11 bases map to TRBD1. After removal of 6 bases from V and 0 bases from J, the junction contained 3 bases not matched to a gene. The CDR3 extends over 16 amino acids. The germline V gene encodes CDR1 SNHLY and CDR2 FYNNEI. The CDR3 region has the DNA TGTGCCAGCAGCTCGGGACAGGGGGCAACTAATGAAAAACTGTTTTTT. Its translation: CASSSGQGATNEKLFF.

This clone was counted once. This chain joins TRBV25-1 and TRBJ1-4; 8 bases match TRBD1. The J segment lost 5 bases and the V segment lost 4 bases, leaving 6 bases of the junction unmatched. CDR3 length: 15 amino acids. The V gene's germline CDR1 is MGHDK and CDR2 SYGVNS. The CDR3 loop reads CASSGQTGVNEKLFF. The CDR3 coding sequence is TGTGCCAGCAGTGGACAGACAGGGGTGAATGAAAAACTGTTTTTT.

This clone came up once. Other DNA sequences in the sample encode the same CDR3. This chain uses TRBV20-1 with TRBJ1-4; D remains ambiguous. V lost 5 bases to trimming and J lost 8 bases, with 6 bases between them. The CDR3 consists of 10 residues. The germline V gene encodes CDR1 DFQATT and CDR2 SNEGSKA (reference sequence). The CDR3 coding sequence is TGCAGTGCTTTAGAGGAAAAACTGTTTTTT. It is translated as CSALEEKLFF.

V gene TRBV19 combines with J gene TRBJ1-2, with D perhaps TRBD1 (6 bases). CDR1 is LNHDA, CDR2 SQIVND, per germline (reference sequence). The germline V and J ends were trimmed by 5 bases and 6 bases, with 10 bases remaining between them. The CDR3 extends over 12 amino acids. Written as DNA, the CDR3 is TGTGCCAGTAGTTACAGGGTGGATGGCTACACCTTC. Its translation: CASSYRVDGYTF.

V is TRBV20-1 and J is TRBJ2-1, with D uncertain. Trimming removed 3 bases from V and 7 bases from J, with 4 bases in between. CDR3 length: 10 residues. CDR1 and CDR2 (germline): DFQATT, SNEGSKA (reference sequence). This chain's CDR3 is CSASNNEQFF. The CDR3 coding sequence is TGCAGTGCTAGCAATAATGAGCAGTTCTTC.

The CDR3 nucleotides read TGTGCCAGCAGTGAAGGACGGTTCTATGGCTACACCTTC. It is translated as CASSEGRFYGYTF. The chain joins TRBV25-1 to TRBJ1-2; D not certain. Trimming pared 2 bases from V and 4 bases from J, leaving 8 bases between. The germline V gene encodes CDR1 MGHDK and CDR2 SYGVNS. This CDR3 is 13 amino acids long.

This chain uses TRBV3-1 (or the pseudogene TRBV3-2) with TRBJ1-1; D gene unclear. Per the germline V gene, CDR1 is LGHDT and CDR2 is YNNKEL (reference sequence). There are 13 residues in the CDR3. V lost 4 bases and J 3 bases, leaving 9 bases between the germline ends. The CDR3 nucleotides are TGTGCCAGCAGCCCAATGATGGACACTGAAGCTTTCTTT. This sequence encodes CASSPMMDTEAFF.